This T cell receptor beta chain was recorded in a study of siplizumab effects on memory and regulatory T cells. The method was immunoSEQ multiplex PCR; TCRdb's version includes in-frame clones alone and lacks a portion of them. The sample shows some 120,000 clones, less than 95% of them seen only once. Germline CDR1 SNHLY, CDR2 FYNNEI. This CDR3 has 14 amino acids. With 7 bases removed from V and 0 bases from J, the gap between germline ends came to 9 bases. Worth noting for this clone: Its cognate antigen is unknown.

Study conclusions and caveats: Naive T cells appeared more varied than memory cells and looked like key alloresponse contributors.

This clonotype originated in a human donor in good health. This chain uses TRBV2 with TRBJ1-4; D uncertain. The sequenced sample consisted of non-Treg CD4+ T cells sorted from blood. In nucleotides, the CDR3 is TGTGCCAGCACTGATGATGCAACTAATGAAAAACTGTTTTTT. Translation: CASTDDATNEKLFF.